The 24 T cell receptor beta chains below all came from one sample that was sequenced in a study of T cell repertoires in cytomegalovirus infection. TCRdb re-analysed the reads in MiXCR, keeping a single row per CDR3 protein. The profile covers 150,000 to 200,000 distinct CDR3 sequences, with about 15% appearing a single time and 25% to 30% taken by the ten largest. Sequencing used PBMCs. The receptors originated from a human donor in good health (CMV status not recorded). Some clones in this sample may be carry-over from other donors' samples.

This clonotype came up many times. The chain links TRBV7-2 to TRBJ2-1; D gene ambiguous. This CDR3 region has 11 residues. Trimming cost V 6 bases and J 8 bases, with 8 bases left between them. The V gene's germline CDR1 is SGHTA and CDR2 FQGNSA. The CDR3 loop is CASSPSDEQFF. The DNA of the CDR3 is TGTGCCAGCAGTCCGTCGGATGAGCAGTTCTTC.

This clonotype has at least ten counts. The rearrangement joins TRBV28 to TRBJ1-1; TRBD1 might be the D (5 bases). The V gene's germline CDR1 is MDHEN and CDR2 SYDVKM. V shed 3 bases and J shed 0 bases, with 8 bases lying between them. CDR3 length: 14 residues. Here the CDR3 reads CASSFRQLNTEAFF. The CDR3 region has the DNA TGTGCCAGCAGTTTTCGACAGTTGAACACTGAAGCTTTCTTT.

The chain combines TRBV2 with TRBJ1-6; D not resolved. The CDR3 extends over 11 amino acids. Germline assignment: CDR1 SNHLY and CDR2 FYNNEI. Between the trimmed V and J ends, which lost 1 base and 17 bases, there was a span of 9 bases. The CDR3 loop is CASSEVGLVHF. CDR3 in DNA: TGTGCCAGCAGTGAAGTCGGACTTGTCCACTTT.

This clonotype was detected only a few times. The CDR3 DNA reads as TGTGCCAGCAGACCAGGGACTAGCGGGAGGTACTACGAGCAGTACTTC. This codes for CASRPGTSGRYYEQYF. The V gene is TRBV28, the J gene TRBJ2-7, with 15 positions matching TRBD2. There are 16 residues in the CDR3. V lost 6 bases and J lost 3; bases outside the gene matches: 6. Germline V gene lookup returns CDR1 MDHEN and CDR2 SYDVKM.

The sample holds a few counts of this clonotype. The gene calls are TRBV19 and TRBJ1-2; possibly TRBD1 for D (6 bases). The CDR3 length is 15 residues. CDR1 and CDR2 from the germline V gene are LNHDA and SQIVND (reference sequence). V gave up 5 bases and J gave up 8 bases, with 21 bases separating them. The chain's CDR3 is CASSLQQGRASGYTF. CDR3 bases: TGTGCCAGTAGTCTTCAACAGGGTAGAGCCTCCGGCTACACCTTC.

This rearrangement joins TRBV10-3 to TRBJ2-7; D unclear. From germline, CDR1 is ENHRY and CDR2 SYGVKD. Trimming removed 0 bases from V and 6 bases from J, with 3 bases in between. There are 11 residues in the CDR3. Here the CDR3 DNA reads TGTGCCATCAGTGAGTCGTTCGAGCAGTACTTC. Its translation is CAISESFEQYF.

The chain uses TRBV9 and TRBJ1-6; D gene unclear. The V gene lost 0 bases and the J gene lost 7 bases, with 8 bases spanning the gap. The CDR3 is 14 residues long. Germline lookup yields CDR1 SGDLS and CDR2 YYNGEE. Here the CDR3 DNA reads TGTGCCAGCAGCGTAGCGTCGAGGAATTCACCCCTCCACTTT. Its translation: CASSVASRNSPLHF.

This clonotype was detected a few times. Here the CDR3 DNA reads TGTGCCAGCAGCGCCGGAAAGGCTGGAAACACCATATATTTT. This translates into CASSAGKAGNTIYF. The chain combines TRBV7-7 with TRBJ1-3; D remains ambiguous. CDR3 length: 14 amino acids. Germline CDR1 reads SSHAT; CDR2 reads FNYEAQ (reference sequence). Trimming took 5 bases from V and 2 from J, leaving 10 bases between them. Looking up the rest from reference TRBV7-7 and TRBJ1-3 gives the full variable domain: GAGVSQSPRYKVTKRGQDVTLRCDPISSHATLYWYQQALGQGPEFLTYFNYEAQPDKSGLPSDRFSAERPEGSISTLTIQRTEQRDSAMYRCASSAGKAGNTIYFGEGSWLTVV.

This clonotype was counted only a few times. The chain carries TRBV4-1 and TRBJ2-5; D is unresolved. The germline V and J ends were trimmed by 1 base and 10 bases, with 7 bases remaining between them. CDR3 length equals 11 residues. Germline V CDR1 and CDR2: MGHRA, YSYEKL. The CDR3 protein is CASSQGYIQYF. CDR3 coding DNA: TGCGCCAGCAGCCAAGGATATATCCAGTACTTC.

The chain is built from TRBV29-1 and TRBJ2-7; D is uncertain. The CDR3 spans 10 residues. The germline CDR1 and CDR2 sequences are SQVTM and ANQGSEA. Trimming cost V 4 bases and J 2 bases, with 3 bases left between them. CDR3 protein: CSVGTYEQYF. DNA for the CDR3: TGCAGCGTTGGAACCTACGAGCAGTACTTC.

This clonotype has at least ten counts. The rearrangement uses TRBV7-9 and TRBJ2-7; D uncertain. Germline assignment: CDR1 SEHNR and CDR2 FQNEAQ (reference sequence). V gave up 3 bases and J gave up 2 bases, with 5 bases separating them. The CDR3 contains 12 residues. CDR3 region: CASSLGTYEQYF. The CDR3 DNA reads TGTGCCAGCAGCTTGGGCACCTACGAGCAGTACTTC. Full variable domain (rest looked up from reference TRBV7-9 and TRBJ2-7): DTGVSQNPRHKITKRGQNVTFRCDPISEHNRLYWYRQTLGQGPEFLTYFQNEAQLEKSRLLSDRFSAERPKGSFSTLEIQRTEQGDSAMYLCASSLGTYEQYFGPGTRLTVT.

CDR3 nucleotides: TGTGCCAGCAGTTCCCTACAACCATCGCAGGGGACTCGCAATCAGCCCCAGCATTTT. It is translated as CASSSLQPSQGTRNQPQHF. The gene calls are TRBV28 and TRBJ1-5; D might be TRBD1 (6 bases). CDR1 is MDHEN, CDR2 SYDVKM, per germline. The CDR3 length is 19 residues. The V end was cut by 4 bases, the J end by 2 bases, with 24 bases between.

Ten or more counts support this clonotype. The chain uses TRBV7-8 and TRBJ1-6, with D unclear. From germline, CDR1 is SGHVS and CDR2 FQNEAQ. Trimming stripped 6 bases from V and 7 bases from J, with 13 bases between. This CDR3 has 14 residues. Here the CDR3 DNA reads TGTGCCAGCAGGGCAGTAGGGTGGAATTCACCCCTCCACTTT. Translated: CASRAVGWNSPLHF.

This clonotype was seen a handful of times. CDR3 sequence reads: CSAGRDRGYGEQFF. The CDR3 DNA follows: TGCAGTGCTGGCCGGGACAGGGGCTACGGTGAGCAGTTCTTC. The V gene is TRBV20-1, the J gene TRBJ2-1, with 10 bases matching TRBD1. CDR1 and CDR2 (germline): DFQATT, SNEGSKA (reference sequence). The V gene end was trimmed by 5 bases and the J gene end by 9 bases; junction bases not matched to a gene: 10. The CDR3 runs to 14 residues.

This clonotype was observed a few times. The chain combines TRBV14 with TRBJ1-1, with TRBD1 as a possible D gene (5 bases). The CDR3 runs to 14 residues. Germline V lookup: CDR1 SGHDN, CDR2 FVKESK. Trimming removed 5 bases at V and 0 bases at J, with 10 bases between. This chain's CDR3 is CASSNPGMNTEAFF. CDR3 sequence (DNA): TGTGCCAGCAGCAATCCAGGGATGAACACTGAAGCTTTCTTT.

Ten or more counts support this clonotype. DNA of the CDR3: TGTGCCAGCAGCACGGACACGACCCAGCATTTT. This codes for CASSTDTTQHF. The chain combines TRBV7-8 with TRBJ1-5, with a tentative D call TRBD1 (5 bases). The CDR3 covers 11 residues. Deletions cut 5 bases from V and 11 bases from J, with 10 bases between. Germline lookup yields CDR1 SGHVS and CDR2 FQNEAQ.

CDR3 region: CASSEAGTGWGKLFF. In DNA, the CDR3 is TGTGCCAGCAGCGAAGCCGGGACAGGGTGGGGAAAACTGTTTTTT. The chain is built from TRBV25-1 and TRBJ1-4; TRBD1 aligns across 9 bases. V gave up 6 bases and J gave up 10 bases; unmatched junction bases: 12. There are 15 residues in the CDR3. Germline V gene lookup returns CDR1 MGHDK and CDR2 SYGVNS.

This clonotype appeared many times. This chain connects TRBV10-3 to TRBJ2-7, with a tentative D call TRBD2 (6 bases). Trimming shortened V by 6 bases and J by 0 bases, and 12 bases separated the two germline ends. This CDR3 is built from 14 residues. Germline CDR1 and CDR2: ENHRY and SYGVKD. CDR3 bases: TGTGCCATCAGAAATAGCGGTAGCTCCTACGAGCAGTACTTC. Protein sequence: CAIRNSGSSYEQYF.

The chain recombines TRBV12-3 or TRBV12-4 with TRBJ2-7; tentative D call: TRBD1 (6 bases). Trimming left V 0 bases short and J 4 bases short, with 16 bases between. This CDR3 has 16 residues. The CDR3 reads CASSLALQGKGYEQYF. CDR3 coding DNA: TGTGCCAGCAGTTTAGCGCTCCAGGGGAAGGGATACGAGCAGTACTTC.

Many counts were recorded for this clonotype. This rearrangement joins TRBV4-3 to TRBJ1-1; D perhaps matches TRBD1 (6 bases). The V and J ends lost 0 bases and 1 base respectively, with 12 bases between them. Germline CDR1 is LGHNA and CDR2 is YSLEER. The length of the CDR3 is 16 residues. CDR3 protein: CASSQDRGLSNTEAFF. Here the CDR3 DNA reads TGCGCCAGCAGCCAAGATCGGGGGCTTTCGAACACTGAAGCTTTCTTT.

V usage is TRBV7-9 and J usage is TRBJ2-5; D unclear. V gave up 6 bases and J gave up 5 bases, with 13 bases separating them. The CDR3 spans 13 residues. Per germline, CDR1 SEHNR and CDR2 FQNEAQ (reference sequence). CDR3 amino acids: CASSLVGPETQYF. The CDR3 DNA follows: TGTGCCAGCAGTCTAGTAGGTCCGGAGACCCAGTACTTC.

This chain connects TRBV5-1 to TRBJ2-3; 10 bases line up with TRBD1. Germline V lookup: CDR1 SGHRS, CDR2 YFSETQ. CDR3 size: 15 residues. V was pared by 4 bases and J by 5 bases, with 7 bases of the junction left unmatched. The CDR3 here is CASSKGQGRVDTQYF. The CDR3 DNA sequence: TGCGCCAGCAGCAAGGGACAGGGGAGAGTAGATACGCAGTATTTT.

This clonotype was seen ten or more times. The chain employs TRBV7-2 and TRBJ2-1, with D uncertain. This CDR3 has 16 amino acids. Trimming left V 1 base short and J 0 bases short, with 10 bases between. Per germline, CDR1 SGHTA and CDR2 FQGNSA. CDR3 region: CASSLGVVLSYNEQFF. The CDR3 DNA is TGTGCCAGCAGCTTAGGGGTCGTTCTCTCCTACAATGAGCAGTTCTTC. Looking up the rest from reference TRBV7-2 and TRBJ2-1 gives the full variable domain: GAGVSQSPSNKVTEKGKDVELRCDPISGHTALYWYRQSLGQGLEFLIYFQGNSAPDKSGLPSDRFSAERTGGSVSTLTIQRTQQEDSAVYLCASSLGVVLSYNEQFFGPGTRLTVL.

Worth noting for this clonotype: Here the CDR3 omits its conserved ending phenylalanine or tryptophan, so a read error is the likely source. This chain connects TRBV7-9 to TRBJ2-3; D gene unclear. Looked up from germline, CDR1 is SEHNR and CDR2 is FQNEAQ (reference sequence). This CDR3 comprises 12 residues. The V gene lost 1 base and the J gene lost 11 bases, with 10 bases spanning the gap. The CDR3 protein is CASSLGPGEQYY. In DNA form, the CDR3 reads TGTGCCAGCAGCTTAGGCCCGGGTGAGCAGTATTAT.